Listed here are 30 T cell receptor beta chains from one sample, sequenced in a study of shared clonotypes between healthy human individuals. Sequenced by immunoSEQ multiplex PCR; TCRdb stores in-frame clones only, minus some. The sample consists of around 500,000 clones, around 75% of them appearing once. Sequencing used PBMCs. The receptors shown here come from a woman aged 35 to 49 in good health. Some clones in this sample may be carry-over from other donors' samples.

This clone appeared a single time. The CDR3 DNA is TGTGCCAGCTCCCAAAACCCAGTCGTTATCAGCAATCAGCCCCAGCATTTT. It is translated as CASSQNPVVISNQPQHF. The chain is built from TRBV18 and TRBJ1-5; D not resolved. V lost 6 bases and J lost 1, with 19 bases in between. The length of the CDR3 is 17 residues. Germline V gene data show CDR1 as KGHSH and CDR2 as LQKENI.

This clone has just a few counts. The genes are TRBV27 and TRBJ2-3, with D possibly being TRBD2 (6 bases). Germline CDR1 is MNHEY and CDR2 is SMNVEV (reference sequence). There are 16 residues in the CDR3. V lost 4 bases to trimming and J lost 4 bases, with 18 bases between them. The CDR3 loop reads CASSSLTRFYSDTQYF. The CDR3 DNA reads as TGTGCCAGCAGTTCCTTGACTAGATTTTATTCAGATACGCAGTATTTT.

The genes are TRBV29-1 and TRBJ1-1; D remains unclear. Germline-derived CDR1 and CDR2 are SQVTM and ANQGSEA. V was cut by 5 bases and J by 1 base, with 8 bases left in between. The CDR3 length is 12 residues. The CDR3 DNA is TGCAGCGTTCTGGGCGAGAACACTGAAGCTTTCTTT. Its translation is CSVLGENTEAFF. Full variable domain (rest looked up from reference TRBV29-1 and TRBJ1-1): SAVISQKPSRDICQRGTSLTIQCQVDSQVTMMFWYRQQPGQSLTLIATANQGSEATYESGFVIDKFPISRPNLTFSTLTVSNMSPEDSSIYLCSVLGENTEAFFGQGTRLTVV.

This chain links TRBV6-5 with TRBJ2-2; 7 positions match TRBD2. Germline CDR1 reads MNHEY; CDR2 reads SVGAGI. The CDR3 length is 16 residues. J lost 6 bases, V lost 2 bases, and 9 bases had no gene match. The CDR3 sequence: CASSYGAGVLPGELFF. In DNA form, the CDR3 reads TGTGCCAGCAGTTACGGTGCGGGAGTCCTTCCCGGGGAGCTGTTTTTT.

Only one count was recorded for this clone. The chain has TRBV7-2 and TRBJ1-5, with TRBD1 identical over 7 bases. Germline-derived CDR1 and CDR2 are SGHTA and FQGNSA. V lost 5 bases to trimming and J lost 7 bases; unmatched junction nucleotides: 5. The CDR3 is 13 residues long. The CDR3 loop is CASSTRGSQPQHF. In DNA form, the CDR3 reads TGTGCCAGCAGCACCAGGGGGAGCCAGCCCCAGCATTTT.

This chain links TRBV5-6 with TRBJ2-1; no definite D call. Deletions cut 1 base from V and 6 bases from J, with 11 bases between. This CDR3 spans 14 amino acids. CDR1 SGHDT and CDR2 YYEEEE come from the germline V gene. CDR3 in amino acids: CASSLPHLGNEQFF. For the CDR3, the DNA is TGTGCCAGCAGCTTGCCTCACTTGGGCAATGAGCAGTTCTTC.

The chain carries TRBV5-1 and TRBJ1-1; 10 bases match TRBD1. The V gene end was trimmed by 5 bases and the J gene end by 5 bases; junction bases not matched to a gene: 9. CDR3 length: 15 residues. Per the germline V gene, CDR1 is SGHRS and CDR2 is YFSETQ. CDR3 protein: CASRLRQGARTEAFF. Written as DNA, the CDR3 is TGCGCCAGCAGACTAAGACAGGGGGCGAGGACTGAAGCTTTCTTT.

CDR3 coding DNA: TGTGCCAGCAGCGTAGTCGGCCTAGCGGGAAATGAGCAGTTCTTC. This translates into CASSVVGLAGNEQFF. This rearrangement joins TRBV9 to TRBJ2-1, with 9 bases aligning to TRBD2. The V segment lost 0 bases and the J segment 7 bases; nucleotides outside the gene matches: 5. Per the germline V gene, CDR1 is SGDLS and CDR2 is YYNGEE. CDR3 length: 15 residues.

This chain uses TRBV21-1 with TRBJ1-4. TRBV21-1 is a known pseudogene. The CDR3 extends over 21 amino acids. The DNA for the CDR3 is TGTGCCAGCTCGGATGGGGGACTTTCAGGACAGACTCCTGGGGTGAATGAAAAACTGTTTTTT. Amino acid sequence: CASSDGGLSGQTPGVNEKLFF.

The gene calls are TRBV4-1 and TRBJ1-3; D uncertain. CDR1 is MGHRA and CDR2 is YSYEKL in the germline V gene. The V gene lost 3 bases and the J gene lost 0 bases, with 12 bases spanning the gap. This CDR3 is built from 16 residues. The CDR3 is CASSQSTASSGNTIYF. CDR3 bases: TGCGCCAGCAGCCAGAGTACGGCGAGCTCTGGAAACACCATATATTTT.

The V call is TRBV27, the J call TRBJ2-3; D is ambiguous. With 6 bases removed from V and 1 base from J, the gap between germline ends came to 11 bases. Germline V lookup: CDR1 MNHEY, CDR2 SMNVEV (reference sequence). This CDR3 has 14 amino acids. The CDR3 sequence is CASRGMGGTDTQYF. The CDR3 coding sequence is TGTGCCAGCAGGGGGATGGGTGGCACAGATACGCAGTATTTT.

The gene calls are TRBV18 and TRBJ1-2, with D uncertain. The CDR3 has 13 amino acids. The germline CDR1 and CDR2 sequences are KGHSH and LQKENI. Deletions cut 3 bases from V and 8 bases from J, with 13 bases between. CDR3 bases: TGTGCCAGCTCACCGGCGCAGTCGGGCGGCTACACCTTC. This gives the protein CASSPAQSGGYTF.

This clone appeared a single time. The V gene is TRBV6-5, the J gene TRBJ2-7; TRBD1 is a possible D gene (6 bases). CDR1 and CDR2 (germline): MNHEY, SVGAGI. The CDR3 is 14 amino acids. Trimming cost V 6 bases and J 3 bases, with 15 bases left between them. The CDR3 DNA follows: TGTGCCAGCAGCAGGACAGCCACGGACTACGAGCAGTACTTC. Amino acid sequence: CASSRTATDYEQYF.

J is TRBJ2-5 and V is TRBV5-4; TRBD2 matches at 8 bases. V shed 4 bases, J shed 5 bases, and the junction held 13 bases outside the gene matches. Looked up from germline, CDR1 is SGHNT and CDR2 is YYREEE (reference sequence). This CDR3 has 16 amino acids. CDR3 loop: CASSPMVAGYRETQYF. CDR3 DNA sequence: TGTGCCAGCAGCCCCATGGTAGCGGGATATCGTGAGACCCAGTACTTC.

The rearrangement links TRBV7-9 to TRBJ2-7, with unresolved D. Trimming shortened V by 4 bases and J by 0 bases, and 10 bases separated the two germline ends. Germline CDR1 and CDR2: SEHNR and FQNEAQ (reference sequence). The CDR3 loop spans 14 amino acids. CDR3 amino acids: CASSSRQSSYEQYF. CDR3 DNA sequence: TGTGCCAGCAGCTCACGACAAAGCTCCTACGAGCAGTACTTC.

V and J are TRBV6-5 and TRBJ2-7; 7 bases agree with TRBD1. CDR1 and CDR2 (germline): MNHEY, SVGAGI. CDR3 length: 14 amino acids. V shed 9 bases and J 3 bases; nucleotides not matched to a gene: 11. The CDR3 DNA reads TGTGCCAGTAGACCCGGACAGGCGATCTACGAGCAGTACTTC. Translating it yields CASRPGQAIYEQYF.

The chain couples TRBV5-1 to TRBJ2-3, with D possibly called TRBD1 or TRBD2 (5 bases each). This CDR3 is built from 16 residues. Per the germline V gene, CDR1 is SGHRS and CDR2 is YFSETQ. V was shortened by 0 bases and J by 0 bases, with 11 bases between the two germline ends. The CDR3: CASSLALGASTDTQYF. The DNA for the CDR3 is TGCGCCAGCAGCTTGGCCCTCGGGGCTAGCACAGATACGCAGTATTTT.

This sequence joins TRBV13 and TRBJ2-3; a possible D gene is TRBD1 (6 bases). Germline assignment: CDR1 PRHDT and CDR2 FYEKMQ (reference sequence). The CDR3 runs to 11 residues. Trimming removed 8 bases at V and 7 bases at J, with 10 bases between. Written as DNA, the CDR3 is TGTGCCAGCGCAGGGGAAAATACGCAGTATTTT. Translation: CASAGENTQYF.

The chain joins TRBV27 to TRBJ2-7; D may be TRBD1 or TRBD2 (5 bases each). This CDR3 is built from 15 residues. V was clipped by 3 bases and J by 0 bases, with 12 bases between them. CDR1 and CDR2 from the germline V gene are MNHEY and SMNVEV (reference sequence). The CDR3 DNA follows: TGTGCCAGCAGTTTCTGGGGACGGGACTCCTACGAGCAGTACTTC. It codes for CASSFWGRDSYEQYF.

The chain employs TRBV28 and TRBJ2-5; tentative D call: TRBD2 (6 bases). The germline V and J ends were trimmed by 5 bases and 5 bases, with 18 bases remaining between them. This CDR3 is built from 15 residues. Germline V CDR1 and CDR2: MDHEN, SYDVKM. The CDR3 region is CASSLRGAPRETQYF. For the CDR3, the DNA is TGTGCCAGCAGTCTGCGGGGAGCACCGCGGGAGACCCAGTACTTC. The entire variable domain, with the rest obtained from reference TRBV28 and TRBJ2-5, is as follows: DVKVTQSSRYLVKRTGEKVFLECVQDMDHENMFWYRQDPGLGLRLIYFSYDVKMKEKGDIPEGYSVSREKKERFSLILESASTNQTSMYLCASSLRGAPRETQYFGPGTRLLVL.

V is TRBV2 and J is TRBJ2-2; TRBD2 might be the D (5 bases). The CDR3 contains 15 residues. From germline, CDR1 is SNHLY and CDR2 FYNNEI. V was pared by 8 bases and J by 2 bases, with 15 bases between. The CDR3 is CASGFGGGNTGELFF. The CDR3 nucleotides read TGTGCCAGCGGGTTCGGCGGAGGAAACACCGGGGAGCTGTTTTTT.

The chain couples TRBV21-1 to TRBJ2-5; the table's D call, TRBD2, has no DNA check behind it. TRBV21-1 is listed as a pseudogene. This CDR3 has 16 residues. DNA for the CDR3: TGTGCCAGCAGCAAAAAGCCTAGCGGGAGGTGGGTGACCCAGTACTTC. This gives the protein CASSKKPSGRWVTQYF.

In this sample, this clone turned up once. The chain joins TRBV7-3 to TRBJ2-3; either TRBD1 or TRBD2 may fit D (5 bases each). The V gene's germline CDR1 is SGHTA and CDR2 FQGTGA. The CDR3 runs 16 residues. V lost 4 bases, J lost 4 bases, and 18 bases lay in between. This CDR3 is CASSSSPRELADTQYF. The CDR3 DNA follows: TGTGCCAGCAGCTCAAGTCCCAGGGAGTTGGCAGATACGCAGTATTTT.

This chain joins TRBV6-6 and TRBJ2-7; 8 bases agree with TRBD2. The CDR3 totals 16 residues. The V and J ends lost 0 bases and 2 bases, in that order; junction bases with no gene match: 6. From germline, CDR1 is MNHNY and CDR2 SVGAGI (reference sequence). DNA of the CDR3: TGTGCCAGCAGTTACTCGGGACTAGTACCGACCTACGAGCAGTACTTC. Protein: CASSYSGLVPTYEQYF.

The V and J genes are TRBV7-2 and TRBJ2-2, with 8 bases matching TRBD2. CDR3 length equals 14 residues. With 3 bases clipped from V and 5 bases from J, the junction kept 2 bases outside the gene matches. The germline V gene has CDR1 SGHTA and CDR2 FQGNSA. DNA for the CDR3: TGTGCCAGCAGCTTTGCTAGCGGGACCGGGGAGCTGTTTTTT. Its protein product is CASSFASGTGELFF.

The V and J genes are TRBV7-2 and TRBJ1-4; 10 nucleotides align to TRBD1. V was pared by 5 bases and J by 8 bases, with 2 bases of the junction left unmatched. Germline lookup yields CDR1 SGHTA and CDR2 FQGNSA. The CDR3 is 13 amino acids. CDR3 nucleotides: TGTGCCAGCAGCAAGGACAGGGGGGAAAAACTGTTTTTT. Translation gives CASSKDRGEKLFF.

This clone appeared once. The chain uses TRBV5-1 and TRBJ2-3, with TRBD1 matching 7 bases. V gave up 0 bases and J gave up 5 bases; unmatched junction bases: 3. CDR3 length: 14 residues. Germline loops: CDR1 SGHRS, CDR2 YFSETQ. CDR3 loop: CASSLVPGGDTQYF. The CDR3 DNA reads TGCGCCAGCAGCTTGGTGCCAGGGGGAGATACGCAGTATTTT. Full variable domain (rest looked up from reference TRBV5-1 and TRBJ2-3): KAGVTQTPRYLIKTRGQQVTLSCSPISGHRSVSWYQQTPGQGLQFLFEYFSETQRNKGNFPGRFSGRQFSNSRSEMNVSTLELGDSALYLCASSLVPGGDTQYFGPGTRLTVL.

V and J are TRBV5-6 and TRBJ2-7; possibly TRBD2 for D (6 bases). The ends were cut back, 0 bases at V and 6 bases at J, with 19 bases in the middle. The germline V gene encodes CDR1 SGHDT and CDR2 YYEEEE. This CDR3 has 16 amino acids. The CDR3 loop reads CASSLDLQAGYPEQYF. CDR3 sequence (DNA): TGTGCCAGCAGCTTGGATCTACAGGCGGGATACCCCGAGCAGTACTTC.

V and J are TRBV6-1 and TRBJ2-7, with 10 positions matching TRBD2. The V gene's germline CDR1 is MNHNS and CDR2 SASEGT. This CDR3 is built from 17 residues. Unmatched junction bases numbered 6, after V lost 1 base and J lost 0 bases. CDR3 residues: CASSEDVAGGLSYEQYF. CDR3 bases: TGTGCCAGCAGTGAAGATGTAGCGGGAGGCCTCTCCTACGAGCAGTACTTC.

This clone was detected a few times. The chain uses TRBV5-4 and TRBJ2-5, with unresolved D. CDR3 length: 15 amino acids. Between the trimmed V and J ends, which lost 0 bases and 2 bases, there was a span of 11 bases. CDR1 SGHNT and CDR2 YYREEE come from the germline V gene (reference sequence). CDR3 protein: CASSLDRTRQETQYF. CDR3 DNA: TGTGCCAGCAGCTTGGACCGGACCCGGCAAGAGACCCAGTACTTC.